This TCR beta chain was captured by sequencing in a study of cytomegalovirus exposure and HLA in healthy donors (dated 2017 in TCRdb). Study-level background: An earlier analysis of some 550 of the donors reported 250 to 350 Gb of sequence data and roughly 110 million unique TCR beta sequences from some 180 million T cells. To predict cytomegalovirus infection status, the study combined high-throughput TCR immunosequencing, statistical association of individual TCRs with disease status, and machine learning. Donor age, sex, ethnicity and CMV serostatus were compiled together with the repertoire data. An early release covering about 600 HLA-typed donors comprised approximately 290 gigabases of sequencing data and roughly 86 million unique TCR sequences. The study aimed to test whether cataloging public T cell receptors could reveal signatures of past pathogen exposure. Rather than using new phenotypic data, the later analysis identified candidate immune exposures from TCR beta sequences and from how often those sequences occurred across donors. Four or five DR-DQ haplotypes were handled as single units for association and clustering, since linkage in the cohort was strong. An earlier analysis of 587 of the donors used high-throughput TCR beta sequencing to judge whether each TCR beta V gene segment behaved as functional or pseudogenic. A later analysis re-examined previously published TCR beta repertoires from 610 or so donors and added high-resolution HLA genotyping to investigate patterns of TCR occurrence. The study used immunosequencing to profile the T cell repertoires of 666 subjects and linked those repertoires to cytomegalovirus serostatus. Of the roughly 400 genotyped donors, over 65% fell in the genetic ancestry cluster associated with self-reported Caucasian donors. All discovery cohort repertoires had been generated using a single sequencing platform. In addition to the first cohort of 666 subjects, a separate validation cohort of approximately 110 different subjects was used. A later genetic analysis used genome-wide SNP genotypes for about 55% of the 666 donors, treating that subset as a discovery cohort. Typing coverage differed by locus: A, B, C, DRB1 and DQB1 were typed in about 629-640 donors, DQA1 in roughly 510, DPA1 in approximately 600, and DPB1 in 400 to 480. HLA typing included class I and class II loci at four-digit resolution. Among roughly 400 genotyped donors of the cohort, an average of around 220,000 unique TCR beta nucleotide sequences was sequenced per donor, of which 15% to 20% were non-productive.

The cohort comprised 666 healthy bone marrow donors. All cohort members were sampled while nominally healthy, although unrecorded immune exposures were likely present. The donor was CMV seropositive and was included in the group of 289 seropositive cohort members. Every donor gave a peripheral blood sample, and the peripheral blood mononuclear cells from that sample were used for TCR beta sequencing. The Qiagen DNeasy Blood Extraction Kit was used to extract genomic DNA from the blood cell samples. The library was prepared using the immunoSEQ multiplex PCR assay. For the multiplex PCR, a mixture combining 60 forward primers for TCR Vbeta segments and 13 reverse primers for TCR Jbeta segments was used. Amplification of the CDR3 region of rearranged TCR beta genes was performed with a multiplex PCR assay on genomic DNA. Amplified TCR beta libraries were sequenced as 87-base-pair reads on the Illumina HiSeq System. The study's processing was this. A later analysis counted approximately 74 million unique TCR beta chains across the 550 to 800 repertoires, and some 12 million of these chains were shared by at least two donors. Raw reads were error-corrected and collapsed into unique sequences by a nearest-neighbor algorithm in which closely related sequences were merged to remove PCR and sequencing errors. Alignment of CDR3 sequences to IMGT reference sequences was used to assign V, D and J gene segments. For a sequence to be retained, a match of at least six nucleotides to both a V gene segment and a J gene segment was required. A rearrangement counted as productive if the CDR3 had no stop codons and remained in frame with V and J, and every other rearrangement counted as non-productive. CDR3 was defined according to IMGT convention as the region running from the second conserved V-encoded cysteine to the conserved J-encoded phenylalanine. The earlier analysis of about 610 of the donors excluded sequences that lacked an unambiguous match to a single V gene segment. An earlier analysis of approximately 590 of the donors classified V segments as functional when productive rearrangements were above 56.7% and as segregating when the standard deviation between donors was above 5%. A statistical classification framework was built for diagnosing cytomegalovirus status from the catalog of TCR beta chain sequences. A later analysis assigned V and J genes by comparing TCR nucleotide sequences with IMGT/GENE-DB human TR gene sequences. Using the TCRdist pipeline, a later analysis assigned CDR3 sequences along with most-parsimonious VDJ recombination scenarios. A later analysis defined each TCR beta chain by its CDR3 amino acid sequence plus V-gene family, and excluded reads lacking a unique V-gene family. A later analysis removed several hundred highly shared, low-generation-probability nucleotide sequences to deal with suspected cross-contamination and a sequencing artifact. In a later analysis, a clonal expansion index was calculated for each public chain from normalized within-repertoire ranks of inferred template counts. A later analysis computed generation probabilities with a VDJ recombination model fitted to out-of-frame rearrangements, and checked the results against IGoR. A later analysis scored TCR-TCR, TCR-HLA and TCR-CMV co-occurrence with hypergeometric tests, applying a repertoire-size bias correction to TCR pairs. To estimate false discovery rates, a later analysis permuted the HLA or CMV assignments 20 times. In a later analysis, co-occurring TCRs were grouped using DBSCAN, with TCRdist sequence similarity added in when clustering inside HLA-allele-positive subsets. Repertoires with fewer than 30,000 or more than 120,000 public chains, plus five repertoires with anomalous nucleotide sharing, were excluded from co-occurrence clustering. The source is immuneACCESS, and TCRdb retained only in-frame sequences with V and J called. Part of the clones is not carried over; for the studies checked, unresolved V genes explain less than half of this, and the remainder is unexplained. Clonal size and the V and J genes are those of that table, whereas D and trimming came from the DNA. This sample is represented by around 89,000 clones; about 84% of them were singletons. Jointly, the top ten make up around 1.2% of the sample.

The cysteine opens and the phenylalanine closes a CDR3 of 12 amino acids. Only the CDR3 DNA stays, 36 bases, in frame from base 1. The germline V gene sets CDR1 to MNHNS and CDR2 to SASEGT. The junction carries 8 bases between V and J, which are trimmed by 8 bases and 0 bases respectively. Comment on this clone: Its antigen is unknown. The sample holds no much larger clone one base away, and base qualities are not on file.

What the authors observed across the whole study: A few of the identified cytomegalovirus-associated TCR beta chains were confirmed in vitro to be specific for cytomegalovirus antigens. Immune exposure information for the cohort was limited to CMV serostatus. Because counts were too low, about 18 rarely observed V segments, including chromosome 9 orphons, were excluded from the earlier analysis of 587 of the donors. The authors suggested that the approach could potentially be generalized to other disease states and immunological phenotypes. In a later analysis, HLA-associated TCR beta chains showed more clonal expansion and lower generation probabilities than non-associated chains that were equally common. A further reported finding was that TCR beta sequences accurately predicted the HLA-A and HLA-B alleles for most subjects in the first cohort. The study listed 150 to 200 TCR beta chains as associated with cytomegalovirus. Some IMGT-functional V segments, including TRBV6-2 and TRBV6-3, could not be distinguished by the 87-base-pair reads and were therefore excluded. A later genetic analysis reported fewer N-insertions in productive TCRs among donors in an Asian-associated ancestry cluster than the roughly 700-donor mean. Because HLA typing was unavailable for some donors at each locus, only the typed subset was used in association tests. A later genetic analysis associated a missense DCLRE1C variant with V-gene and J-gene trimming of TCR beta chains, and an independent cohort replicated the association. The cohort was sequenced for TCR beta chains only, and without alpha or paired-chain data the features that could be detected were limited. A later analysis reported that several top co-occurrence clusters appeared linked to parvovirus B19, influenza, CMV and Epstein-Barr virus. Most CMV-associated TCR beta chains appeared to be HLA-restricted in a later analysis, and the HLA associations seemed to be driven largely by CMV exposure. A cluster of highly shared sequence variants was judged likely to represent a technical artifact of the sequencing pipeline. Cytomegalovirus status was reported to be diagnosed by the classifier with high specificity and sensitivity in both the original and validation cohorts. At a false discovery rate of 0.05, a later analysis linked 15,000 to 20,000 TCR beta sequences to specific HLA alleles. An earlier analysis of around 500 of the donors showed that most TCR beta V segments appeared in productive rearrangements either about 87% or about 30% of the time, which broadly matched IMGT annotations. According to a later analysis, TCR association rates differed among HLA loci, with DRB1 alleles showing the most associated TCRs and HLA-C alleles showing the fewest. Most TCR sequences were observed very rarely across donors, whereas some public TCRs were present in many individuals. Correlated functional status among segregating V segments might reflect linkage disequilibrium, but an unknown experimental factor could not be ruled out. Sequencing depth was assumed to be roughly uniform across donors in the presence/absence analyses, though that assumption may not hold. When HLA alleles, especially DR and DQ, strongly co-occurred, attributing TCR associations to individual alleles was difficult.

The specimen was PBMCs. The receptor comes from a girl aged 2 to 10 in good health and CMV-seropositive. The chain was built from TRBV6-1 and TRBJ2-7; the D region possibly corresponds to TRBD2 (6 bases align). The nucleotide sequence is TGTGCCAGCCGGGGGATCTCCTACGAGCAGTACTTC. Its translation reads: CASRGISYEQYF.